The entry below describes one T cell receptor (beta chain). These data originate in a study of HIV-infected patients and healthy controls. TCRdb itself ran the 5' RACE reads through MiXCR, one entry per CDR3 protein. The sample has around 62,000 distinct CDR3 sequences, about 19% seen once; the top ten hold more than 1.2%. Germline assignment: CDR1 SGHVS and CDR2 FQNEAQ. There are 19 residues in the CDR3. Trimming removed 0 bases from V and 7 bases from J; junction bases left unmatched: 13. The source material was CD4+ T cells from blood. The receptor's source is a human donor in good health. This sequence joins TRBV7-8 and TRBJ1-4, with 11 bases aligning to TRBD1. The CDR3 DNA is TGTGCCAGCAGCTTAGCGCTAAGAGGTTGGACAGGGGGCGTTGAAAAACTGTTTTTT. Its translation: CASSLALRGWTGGVEKLFF.